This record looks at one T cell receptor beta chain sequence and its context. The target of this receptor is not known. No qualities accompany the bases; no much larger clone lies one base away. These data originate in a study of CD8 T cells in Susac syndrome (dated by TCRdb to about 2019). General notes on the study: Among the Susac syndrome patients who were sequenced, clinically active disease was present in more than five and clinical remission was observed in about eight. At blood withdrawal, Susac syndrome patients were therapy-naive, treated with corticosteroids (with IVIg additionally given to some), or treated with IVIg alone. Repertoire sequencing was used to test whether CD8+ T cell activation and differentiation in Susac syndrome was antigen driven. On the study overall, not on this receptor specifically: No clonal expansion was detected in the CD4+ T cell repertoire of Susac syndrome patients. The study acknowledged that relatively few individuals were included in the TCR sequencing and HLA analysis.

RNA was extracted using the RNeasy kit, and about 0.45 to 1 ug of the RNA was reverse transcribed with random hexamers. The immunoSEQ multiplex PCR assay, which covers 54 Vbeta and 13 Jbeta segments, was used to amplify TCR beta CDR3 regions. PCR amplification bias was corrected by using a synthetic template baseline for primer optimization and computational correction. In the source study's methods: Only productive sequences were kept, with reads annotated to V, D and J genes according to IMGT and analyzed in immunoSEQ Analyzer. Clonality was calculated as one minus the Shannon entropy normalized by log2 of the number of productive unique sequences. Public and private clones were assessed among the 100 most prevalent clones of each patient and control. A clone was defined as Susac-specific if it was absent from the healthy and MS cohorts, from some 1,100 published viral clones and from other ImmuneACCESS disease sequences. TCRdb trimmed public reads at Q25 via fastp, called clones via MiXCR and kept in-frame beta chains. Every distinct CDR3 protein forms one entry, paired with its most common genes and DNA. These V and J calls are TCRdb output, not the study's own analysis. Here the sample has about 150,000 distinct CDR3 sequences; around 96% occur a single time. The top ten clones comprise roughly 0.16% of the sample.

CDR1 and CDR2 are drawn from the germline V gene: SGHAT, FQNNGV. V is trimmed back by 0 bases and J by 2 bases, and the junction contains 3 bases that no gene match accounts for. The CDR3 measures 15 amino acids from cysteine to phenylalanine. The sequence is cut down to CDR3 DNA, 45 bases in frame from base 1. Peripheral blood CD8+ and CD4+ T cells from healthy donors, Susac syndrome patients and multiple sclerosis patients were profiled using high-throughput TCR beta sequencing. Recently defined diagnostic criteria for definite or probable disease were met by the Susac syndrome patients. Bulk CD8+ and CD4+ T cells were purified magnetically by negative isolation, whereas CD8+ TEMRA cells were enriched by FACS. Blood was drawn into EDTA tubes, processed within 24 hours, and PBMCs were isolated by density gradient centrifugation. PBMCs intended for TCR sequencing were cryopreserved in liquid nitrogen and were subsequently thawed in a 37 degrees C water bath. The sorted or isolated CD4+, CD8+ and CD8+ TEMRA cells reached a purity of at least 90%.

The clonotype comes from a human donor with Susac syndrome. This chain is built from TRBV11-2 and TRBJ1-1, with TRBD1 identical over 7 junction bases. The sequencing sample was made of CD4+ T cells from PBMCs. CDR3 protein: CASSLEGGPNTEAFF. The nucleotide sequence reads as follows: TGTGCCAGCAGCTTAGAAGGGGGCCCCAACACTGAAGCTTTCTTT.